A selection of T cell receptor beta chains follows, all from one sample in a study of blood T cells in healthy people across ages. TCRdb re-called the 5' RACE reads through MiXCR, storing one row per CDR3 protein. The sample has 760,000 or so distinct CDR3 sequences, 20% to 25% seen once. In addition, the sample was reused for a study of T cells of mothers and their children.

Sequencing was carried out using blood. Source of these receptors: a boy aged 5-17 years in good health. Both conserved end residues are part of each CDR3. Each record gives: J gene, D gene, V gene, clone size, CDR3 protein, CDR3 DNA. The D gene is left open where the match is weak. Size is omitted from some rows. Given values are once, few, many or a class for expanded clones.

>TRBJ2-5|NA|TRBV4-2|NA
CASSQDEGTGETQYF
TGTGCCAGCAGCCAAGATGAGGGTACTGGAGAGACCCAGTACTTC
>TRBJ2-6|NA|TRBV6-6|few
CASSLAGYSGANVLTF
TGTGCCAGCAGCCTTGCTGGGTACTCTGGGGCCAACGTCCTGACTTTC
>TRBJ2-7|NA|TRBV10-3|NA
CAIKVGDRPSYEQYF
TGTGCCATCAAAGTGGGGGACCGCCCCTCCTACGAGCAGTACTTC
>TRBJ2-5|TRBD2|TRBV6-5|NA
CASSYSGGDQETQYF
TGTGCCAGCAGTTACTCGGGGGGGGACCAAGAGACCCAGTACTTC
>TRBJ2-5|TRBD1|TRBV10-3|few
CAIGKDREETQYF
TGTGCCATAGGCAAGGACAGGGAAGAGACCCAGTACTTC
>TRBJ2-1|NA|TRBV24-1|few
CATGASSYNEQFF
TGTGCCACCGGGGCCAGCTCCTACAATGAGCAGTTCTTC
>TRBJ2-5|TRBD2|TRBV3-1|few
CASSGLAGKETQYF
TGTGCCAGTTCGGGACTAGCGGGAAAAGAGACCCAGTACTTC
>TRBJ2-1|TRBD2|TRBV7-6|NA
CASSLASSGGAYYNEQFF
TGTGCCAGCAGCTTAGCGTCTAGCGGGGGGGCATACTACAATGAGCAGTTCTTC
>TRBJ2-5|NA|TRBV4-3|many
CASSPTGPQQETQYF
TGCGCCAGCAGCCCGACAGGCCCCCAACAAGAGACCCAGTACTTC
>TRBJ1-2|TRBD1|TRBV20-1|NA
CSASPGQRDGYTF
TGCAGTGCCTCACCGGGACAGCGAGATGGCTACACCTTC
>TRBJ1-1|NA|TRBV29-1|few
CSGQDGERGAFF
TGCAGCGGGCAGGACGGAGAAAGAGGGGCTTTCTTT
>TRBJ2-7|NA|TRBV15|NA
CATSDPSDSYSYEQYF
TGTGCCACCAGCGATCCATCGGACAGTTACTCCTACGAGCAGTACTTC
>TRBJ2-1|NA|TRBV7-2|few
CASSFMRFGTSRSYNEQFF
TGTGCCAGCAGCTTTATGAGGTTCGGGACCTCGAGGTCCTACAATGAGCAGTTCTTC
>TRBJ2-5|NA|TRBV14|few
CASSPRRGSGETQYF
TGTGCCAGCAGCCCCCGCCGGGGGTCAGGAGAGACCCAGTACTTC
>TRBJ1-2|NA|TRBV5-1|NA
CASSAGGGGHGYTF
TGCGCCAGCAGCGCGGGGGGCGGGGGCCATGGCTACACCTTC
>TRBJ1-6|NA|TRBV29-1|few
CSVWDFNSPLHF
TGCAGCGTTTGGGACTTTAATTCACCCCTCCACTTT
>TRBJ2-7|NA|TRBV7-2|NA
CASSREHYEQYF
TGTGCCAGCAGCCGAGAGCACTACGAGCAGTACTTC
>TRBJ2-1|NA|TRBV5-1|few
CASSLIATYNEQFF
TGCGCCAGCAGCTTAATAGCGACCTACAATGAGCAGTTCTTC
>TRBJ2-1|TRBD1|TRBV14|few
CASSRGTGVRNEQFF
TGTGCCAGCAGCCGCGGGACAGGGGTCCGCAATGAGCAGTTCTTC
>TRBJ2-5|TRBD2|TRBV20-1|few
CSARVPAGGYQETQYF
TGCAGTGCTAGAGTCCCAGCGGGAGGGTACCAAGAGACCCAGTACTTC
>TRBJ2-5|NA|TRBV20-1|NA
CSARPQVNEQYF
TGCAGTGCCCGACCCCAGGTCAATGAGCAGTACTTC
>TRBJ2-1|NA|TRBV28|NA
CASSLPGSNEQFF
TGTGCCAGCAGTTTACCCGGGAGCAATGAGCAGTTCTTC
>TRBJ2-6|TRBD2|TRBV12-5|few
CASGFLSRSGWSLSGANVLTF
TGTGCTAGTGGTTTCCTTTCCCGTAGCGGGTGGAGCCTCTCTGGGGCCAACGTCCTGACTTTC
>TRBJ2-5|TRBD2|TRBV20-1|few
CSASLAGGGIGTQYF
TGCAGTGCTAGTTTAGCGGGAGGCGGTATAGGGACCCAGTACTTC
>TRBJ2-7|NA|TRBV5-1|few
CASSLAQGYHEQYF
TGCGCCAGCAGCTTGGCCCAGGGATACCACGAGCAGTACTTC
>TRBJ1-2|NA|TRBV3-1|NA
CASSQEYLTTGPHGYTF
TGTGCCAGCAGCCAAGAATATCTTACCACAGGGCCCCATGGCTACACCTTC
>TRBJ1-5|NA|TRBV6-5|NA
CASSYSGSPNQPQHF
TGTGCCAGCAGTTACTCGGGATCCCCGAATCAGCCCCAGCATTTT
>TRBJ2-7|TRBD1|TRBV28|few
CASSSTGVPGYEQYF
TGTGCCAGCAGTTCAACAGGGGTCCCAGGGTACGAGCAGTACTTC
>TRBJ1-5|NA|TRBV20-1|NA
CSARDGDIQPQHF
TGCAGTGCTAGAGATGGGGATATCCAGCCCCAGCATTTT
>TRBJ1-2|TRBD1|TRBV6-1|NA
CASSATGIYGYTF
TGTGCCAGCAGTGCGACAGGGATCTATGGCTACACCTTC
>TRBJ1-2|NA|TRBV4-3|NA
CASSQEQGVGGYTF
TGCGCCAGCAGCCAAGAACAGGGAGTAGGAGGCTACACCTTC
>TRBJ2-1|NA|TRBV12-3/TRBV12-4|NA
CASSLAPGGSSYNEQFF
TGTGCCAGCAGTTTAGCGCCCGGAGGGAGCTCCTACAATGAGCAGTTCTTC
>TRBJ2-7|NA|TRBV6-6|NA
CASSYLLYEQYF
TGTGCCAGCAGTTACCTGCTCTACGAGCAGTACTTC
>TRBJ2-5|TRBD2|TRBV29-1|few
CSVAGGGETQYF
TGCAGCGTTGCCGGGGGGGGAGAGACCCAGTACTTC
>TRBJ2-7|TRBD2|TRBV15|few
CATSSLRDYSDEQYF
TGTGCCACCAGCAGTCTCCGGGACTACAGCGACGAGCAGTACTTC
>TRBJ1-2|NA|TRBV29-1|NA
CSVVAASEGPTPHYGYTF
TGCAGCGTTGTGGCGGCTTCGGAGGGCCCGACCCCCCACTATGGCTACACCTTC
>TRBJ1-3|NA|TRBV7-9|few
CASSPLGDTIYF
TGTGCCAGCAGCCCCCTCGGGGACACCATATATTTT
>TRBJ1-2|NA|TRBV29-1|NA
CSVEGLDDGYTF
TGCAGCGTTGAAGGCCTGGATGATGGCTACACCTTC
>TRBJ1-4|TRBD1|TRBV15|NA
CATSRSPGTGGEKLFF
TGTGCCACCAGCAGATCCCCCGGGACAGGGGGAGAAAAACTGTTTTTT
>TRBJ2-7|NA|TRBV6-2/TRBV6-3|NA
CASMLGYEQYF
TGTGCCAGCATGCTCGGCTACGAGCAGTACTTC
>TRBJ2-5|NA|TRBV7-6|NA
CASSPTPYKTQYF
TGTGCCAGCAGTCCGACTCCCTACAAGACCCAGTACTTC
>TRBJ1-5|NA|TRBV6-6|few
CASSYSGTGNQPQHF
TGTGCCAGCAGTTACTCGGGGACGGGAAATCAGCCCCAGCATTTT
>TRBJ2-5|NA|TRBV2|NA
CASRELVRETQYF
TGTGCCAGCAGGGAATTAGTGAGGGAGACCCAGTACTTC
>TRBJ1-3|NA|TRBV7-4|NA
CASSLAGRLGNTIYF
TGTGCCAGCAGCTTAGCCGGCCGGCTGGGAAACACCATATATTTT
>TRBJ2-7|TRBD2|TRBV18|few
CASSMTSGISYEQYF
TGTGCCAGCTCGATGACTAGCGGGATATCCTACGAGCAGTACTTC
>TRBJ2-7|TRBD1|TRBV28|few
CASGDRPSYEQYF
TGTGCCAGCGGGGACAGACCCTCCTACGAGCAGTACTTC
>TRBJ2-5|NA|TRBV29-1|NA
CSVNQGISETQYF
TGCAGCGTGAACCAGGGGATAAGTGAGACCCAGTACTTC
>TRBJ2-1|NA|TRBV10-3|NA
CATDEGTAEQFF
TGTGCCACCGACGAGGGGACGGCTGAGCAGTTCTTC
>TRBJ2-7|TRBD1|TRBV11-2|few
CASSLEGAPSYEQYF
TGTGCCAGCAGCCTTGAGGGGGCCCCTTCCTACGAGCAGTACTTC
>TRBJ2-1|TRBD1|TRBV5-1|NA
CASSLMGQSSYNEQFF
TGCGCCAGCAGCTTAATGGGACAGAGCTCCTACAATGAGCAGTTCTTC
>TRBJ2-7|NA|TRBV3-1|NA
CASSQDPGSHEQYF
TGTGCCAGCAGCCAAGATCCGGGGTCCCACGAGCAGTACTTC
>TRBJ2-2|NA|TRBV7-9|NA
CASSEEDTGELFF
TGTGCCAGCAGCGAAGAAGACACCGGGGAGCTGTTTTTT
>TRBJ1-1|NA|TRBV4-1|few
CASSQAWDFDTEAFF
TGCGCCAGCAGCCAAGCCTGGGATTTTGACACTGAAGCTTTCTTT
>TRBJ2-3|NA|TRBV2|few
CASSVRVSGTDTQYF
TGTGCCAGCAGTGTCCGGGTCTCAGGGACAGATACGCAGTATTTT
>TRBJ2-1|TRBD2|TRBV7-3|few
CASSLKRGSYNEQFF
TGTGCCAGCAGCTTAAAGCGGGGCTCCTACAATGAGCAGTTCTTC
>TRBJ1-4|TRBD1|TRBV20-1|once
CSARDWGTENEKLFF
TGCAGTGCTAGAGATTGGGGGACAGAGAATGAAAAACTGTTTTTT
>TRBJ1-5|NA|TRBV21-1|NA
CATGQGKYQPQHF
TGTGCCACCGGACAGGGGAAATATCAGCCCCAGCATTTT